These T cell receptor beta chains were read from a single sample in a study of post-analysis software for immune sequencing data. TCRdb ran MiXCR on the PCR reads and lists one entry per CDR3 protein. There are 800,000 to 950,000 distinct CDR3 sequences in the sample; 53% occur only once, and roughly 4.4% lies in the top ten. Sequencing input: blood. Receptors originate from a girl between 5 and 17 years old with multiple sclerosis. CDR3s include the opening cysteine and the closing phenylalanine or tryptophan. Each record gives: J gene, V gene, CDR3 protein.

TRBJ2-5 | TRBV20-1 | CSALSPGGGETQYF
TRBJ2-1 | TRBV7-9 | CASRGGTGPSNEQFF
TRBJ2-1 | TRBV3-1 | CASSSDRRRREQFF
TRBJ2-7 | TRBV4-1 | CASSQDFALADDEQYF
TRBJ2-6 | TRBV5-1 | CASSSQGAASSGANVLTF
TRBJ2-3 | TRBV6-1 | CASRAETSETDTQYF
TRBJ2-4 | TRBV7-2 | CASSSYTGGAEYF
TRBJ2-1 | TRBV2 | CASSEWYGQGGSYNEQFF
TRBJ2-3 | TRBV15 | CATSRDGTSLGTDTQYF
TRBJ2-3 | TRBV7-9 | CASSPTSGGPSTDTQYF
TRBJ2-7 | TRBV11-2 | CASSQIRGRHEQYF
TRBJ1-2 | TRBV12-3/TRBV12-4 | CASSSREVLSNYGYTF
TRBJ2-1 | TRBV3-1 | CASSLGGGLGPNEQFF
TRBJ2-7 | TRBV5-1 | CASSPSESYYEQYF
TRBJ2-3 | TRBV10-1 | CASSGPRGLADTQYF
TRBJ1-2 | TRBV29-1 | CSVGTGGCYGYTF
TRBJ1-1 | TRBV5-1 | CASSLQRQMNTEAFF
TRBJ2-3 | TRBV28 | CASRWTSASTDTQYF
TRBJ2-7 | TRBV14 | CASSQVQGNEQYF
TRBJ2-3 | TRBV2 | CASSDGLYTQYF
TRBJ2-1 | TRBV20-1 | CSAINPMGLAGEGSYNEQFF
NA | TRBV12-3/TRBV12-4 | CASSQTGAYEQYF
TRBJ2-5 | TRBV6-5 | CASSYSGPSPETQYF
TRBJ2-3 | TRBV7-2 | CTSSFTDTQYF
TRBJ2-1 | TRBV2 | CASSEMQGANEQFF
TRBJ2-3 | TRBV24-1 | CATSDPTGSTDTQYF
TRBJ2-7 | TRBV20-1 | CSARDQLRSYEQYF
TRBJ1-3 | TRBV7-3 | CASKGNLGNTIYF
TRBJ2-7 | TRBV5-1 | CASSSWLDRADEQYF
TRBJ2-3 | TRBV4-2 | CASSHSGGATDTQYF
TRBJ1-4 | TRBV5-5 | CASSRFGSATNEKLFF
TRBJ1-6 | TRBV5-1 | CASSLEAYNSPLHF
TRBJ2-3 | TRBV27 | CASSGQPSTDTQYF
TRBJ1-6 | TRBV6-5 | CASKEGLNSPLHF
TRBJ2-2 | TRBV3-1 | CASGAAITGELFF
TRBJ2-1 | TRBV5-1 | CASSDGTSGWAQHNEQFF
TRBJ2-3 | TRBV18 | CASSPVGTGGKDTQYF
TRBJ2-3 | TRBV12-3/TRBV12-4 | CASTLRRASTDTQYF
TRBJ2-7 | TRBV4-1 | CASSQERGQSYEQYF
TRBJ1-1 | TRBV13 | CASSFQTGARNTEAFF
TRBJ2-5 | TRBV5-1 | CASSPTQGRGETQYF
TRBJ2-5 | TRBV7-6 | CASSPEGLAFEQYF
NA | TRBV29-1 | CSVEPGTGGYEQYF
TRBJ2-1 | TRBV7-2 | CASSLVGLDNNEQFF
TRBJ2-7 | TRBV20-1 | CSASGSPHEQYF
TRBJ1-2 | TRBV10-3 | CAISERSDYGYTF
TRBJ1-5 | TRBV5-1 | CASSLGDSYSNQPQHF
NA | TRBV10-3 | CAISARDRGRDEQYF
TRBJ1-2 | TRBV29-1 | CSVYGQANYGYTF
TRBJ2-5 | TRBV10-3 | CAISERTSGSIETQYF
TRBJ2-1 | TRBV14 | CASSGRDRHWNEQFF
TRBJ1-2 | TRBV20-1 | CSALRLRNRDAINYGYTF
TRBJ1-1 | TRBV6-5 | CASSYSGTGGTEAFF
TRBJ1-2 | TRBV19 | CASREAPTARDGYTF
TRBJ2-7 | TRBV7-8 | CASTPGTSGLYEQYF
TRBJ2-7 | TRBV12-3/TRBV12-4 | CASSYTGIGYEQYF
TRBJ2-5 | TRBV18 | CASSPGDRRYF
TRBJ2-5 | TRBV2 | CASNVGAIYQETQYF
TRBJ1-1 | TRBV27 | CASSLLPGRGHLRPEAFF